The 16 T cell receptor beta chains in this list originate from one sample, sequenced in a study of T-cell reconstitution after alpha-beta-depleted transplantation in children. Preparation of the TCRbeta library involved a method that used unique molecular identifiers. TCRdb independently ran MiXCR on the PCR reads; one entry per CDR3 protein. The sample includes 65,000 to 70,000 distinct CDR3 sequences, 4% to 5% of them seen just once. Sequenced here: PBMCs, mostly from graft donor cells, sampled 180 days after TCRalphabeta/CD19-depleted stem cell transplant. Receptor source: a boy under three years old who had a stem cell transplant for acute myeloid leukemia, so the T cells may come from the graft donor.

In its sample, this clonotype was seen many times. CDR3 bases: TGCGCCAGCAGCCAAGAACCCAGGGCCAATGAGCAGTTCTTC. This gives the protein CASSQEPRANEQFF. The V and J genes are TRBV4-3 and TRBJ2-1; possibly TRBD1 for D (5 bases). CDR1 LGHNA and CDR2 YSLEER come from the germline V gene. The V end was cut by 0 bases, the J end by 6 bases, with 9 bases between. The CDR3 loop spans 14 amino acids.

The table lists this clonotype with many counts. The V gene is TRBV29-1, the J gene TRBJ2-4; no reliable D call. Germline V gene sequence: CDR1 SQVTM, CDR2 ANQGSEA. This CDR3 is 10 amino acids long. V was shortened by 4 bases and J by 7 bases, with 5 bases between the two germline ends. CDR3 DNA: TGCAGCGTTGGAGGCAACATTCAGTACTTC. This sequence encodes CSVGGNIQYF.

This clonotype appeared many times. The V gene is TRBV12-3 or TRBV12-4, the J gene TRBJ2-2, with TRBD1 matching over 7 bases. This CDR3 spans 16 amino acids. J lost 1 base, V lost 2 bases, and 4 bases had no gene match. The DNA for the CDR3 is TGTGCCAGCAGTTTATCCGGGACAGAGAACACCGGGGAGCTGTTTTTT. Translating it yields CASSLSGTENTGELFF.

The chain combines TRBV12-3 or TRBV12-4 with TRBJ2-5; 8 nucleotides align to TRBD2. This CDR3 is built from 18 residues. The CDR3 DNA follows: TGTACCTGCAGTTTAGCGTTCAGGAGCGGGGGCCAACAGGGGACCCAGTACTTC. It yields the protein CTCSLAFRSGGQQGTQYF.

This clonotype was seen only a few times. The rearrangement links TRBV3-1 to TRBJ1-1, with D perhaps TRBD1 (5 bases). Per the germline V gene, CDR1 is LGHDT and CDR2 is YNNKEL (reference sequence). Trimming shortened V by 0 bases and J by 2 bases, and 13 bases separated the two germline ends. This CDR3 comprises 16 residues. As DNA, the CDR3 is TGTGCCAGCAGCCAAGAGTGGGGGTCGCTAAACACTGAAGCTTTCTTT. Translation: CASSQEWGSLNTEAFF.

This clonotype was recorded many times. The chain employs TRBV6-2 or TRBV6-3 and TRBJ2-7; tentative D call: TRBD2 (5 bases). The CDR3 totals 12 residues. V lost 6 bases and J lost 4, with 10 bases in between. Germline V gives CDR1 MNHEY, CDR2 SVGEGT. The CDR3 reads CASRRTFYEQYF. The CDR3 DNA is TGTGCCAGCAGAAGGACTTTTTACGAGCAGTACTTC.

There are many counts of this clonotype. This chain connects TRBV9 to TRBJ2-1, with 12 bases identical to TRBD2. The V segment lost 0 bases and the J segment 8 bases; nucleotides outside the gene matches: 3. This CDR3 has 15 amino acids. Per the germline V gene, CDR1 is SGDLS and CDR2 is YYNGEE. The CDR3 nucleotides are TGTGCCAGCAGCGTAGAGGCTAGCGGGAGGGATGAGCAGTTCTTC. Translation: CASSVEASGRDEQFF.

Note on this clonotype: A much larger clone differs by one base, so this may be a read error. This chain connects TRBV7-9 to TRBJ2-5, with 9 bases identical to TRBD1. This CDR3 is built from 17 residues. Germline V lookup: CDR1 SEHNR, CDR2 FQNEAQ (reference sequence). V was clipped by 0 bases and J by 4 bases; unmatched bases: 9. The CDR3 protein is CASSLAGQGMSRETQYF. The CDR3 DNA sequence: TGTGCCAGCAGCTTAGCCGGACAGGGGATGTCTCGAGAGACCCAGTACTTC. Based on the CDR3 plus reference TRBV7-9 and TRBJ2-5, the full variable domain is DTGVSQNPRHKITKRGQNVTFRCDPISEHNRLYWYRQTLGQGPEFLTYFQNEAQLEKSRLLSDRFSAERPKGSFSTLEIQRTEQGDSAMYLCASSLAGQGMSRETQYFGPGTRLLVL.

This clonotype was picked up many times. The V call is TRBV20-1, the J call TRBJ1-2; D uncertain. V was shortened by 6 bases and J by 3 bases, with 11 bases between the two germline ends. This CDR3 has 12 residues. Germline assignment: CDR1 DFQATT and CDR2 SNEGSKA (reference sequence). CDR3 DNA: TGCAGTGCCCGGACGGATCACTATGGCTACACCTTC. Translated, it gives CSARTDHYGYTF.

This clonotype showed up many times. V gene TRBV20-1 combines with J gene TRBJ2-7; TRBD1 matches 10 bases. The V and J ends lost 2 bases and 4 bases, in that order; junction bases with no gene match: 2. This CDR3 has 13 amino acids. Per germline, CDR1 DFQATT and CDR2 SNEGSKA (reference sequence). In DNA form, the CDR3 reads TGCAGTGCTAGAAGGGACAGGGGATACGAGCAGTACGTC. This gives the protein CSARRDRGYEQYV.

This clonotype was counted at least ten times. This chain connects TRBV20-1 to TRBJ1-5, with 7 bases identical to TRBD1. CDR1 DFQATT and CDR2 SNEGSKA come from the germline V gene (reference sequence). V lost 6 bases, J lost 13 bases, and 9 bases stayed unmatched. The CDR3 contains 11 residues. The CDR3 bases are TGCAGTGCAAGACAGGGTCAGGAGCAGCATTTT. Encoded protein: CSARQGQEQHF.

This clonotype was counted ten times or more. The CDR3: CASSPRDSMNTEAFF. CDR3 DNA: TGCGCCAGCAGCCCCCGGGACTCTATGAACACTGAAGCTTTCTTT. The V gene is TRBV4-3, the J gene TRBJ1-1, with TRBD1 as a possible D gene (5 bases). Germline assignment: CDR1 LGHNA and CDR2 YSLEER. This CDR3 contains 15 residues. Trimming left V 4 bases short and J 0 bases short, with 12 bases between.

This clonotype was recorded at least ten times. This chain links TRBV4-1 with TRBJ2-1; D remains ambiguous. Trimming removed 0 bases from V and 0 bases from J, with 12 bases in between. This CDR3 is 17 amino acids long. Germline V gene sequence: CDR1 MGHRA, CDR2 YSYEKL. The DNA for the CDR3 is TGCGCCAGCAGCCAAGAAGTCTACTCCTACTCCTACAATGAGCAGTTCTTC. Its translation: CASSQEVYSYSYNEQFF.

In its sample, this clonotype was seen many times. One end of the junction varies from germline; a read error may be responsible. The chain is built from TRBV11-2 and TRBJ1-3, with 7 bases matching TRBD1. The V gene's germline CDR1 is SGHAT and CDR2 FQNNGV. The CDR3 sequence is 15 residues long. The CDR3 loop is CASSVDRASGNTIYF. The CDR3 DNA sequence: TGTGCCAGCAGCGTAGACAGGGCGTCTGGAAACACCATATATTTT.

This clonotype was recorded many times. This chain joins TRBV7-2 and TRBJ1-5; the D gene is possibly TRBD1 (6 bases). CDR1 is SGHTA, CDR2 FQGNSA, per germline. The CDR3 extends over 17 amino acids. Between the trimmed V and J ends, which lost 4 bases and 1 base, there was a span of 17 bases. The CDR3 loop is CASSYGGGRGSNQPQHF. CDR3 coding DNA: TGTGCCAGCAGCTACGGGGGGGGGCGAGGGAGCAATCAGCCCCAGCATTTT.

There are many counts of this clonotype. The V call is TRBV20-1, the J call TRBJ2-7, with D hard to call. Trimming removed 0 bases from V and 7 bases from J, with 19 bases in between. Germline V gene sequence: CDR1 DFQATT, CDR2 SNEGSKA (reference sequence). CDR3 length equals 15 residues. The CDR3 sequence: CSARDGARPRSEQYF. CDR3 in DNA: TGCAGTGCTAGAGATGGTGCCAGGCCCCGATCGGAGCAGTACTTC.